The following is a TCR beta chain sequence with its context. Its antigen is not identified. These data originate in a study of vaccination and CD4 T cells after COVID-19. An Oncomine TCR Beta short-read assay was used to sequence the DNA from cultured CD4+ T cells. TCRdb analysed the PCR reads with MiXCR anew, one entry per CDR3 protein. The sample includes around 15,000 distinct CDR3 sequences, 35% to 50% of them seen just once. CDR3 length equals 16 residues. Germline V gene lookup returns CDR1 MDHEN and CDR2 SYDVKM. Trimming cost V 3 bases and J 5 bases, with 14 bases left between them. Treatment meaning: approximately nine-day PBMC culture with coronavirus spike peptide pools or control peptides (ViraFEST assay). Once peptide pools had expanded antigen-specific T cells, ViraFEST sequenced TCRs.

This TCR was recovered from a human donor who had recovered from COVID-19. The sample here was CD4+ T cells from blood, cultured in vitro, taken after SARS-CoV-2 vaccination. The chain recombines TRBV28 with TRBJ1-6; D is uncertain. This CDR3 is CASSFLDPGHNSPLHF. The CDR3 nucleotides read TGTGCCAGCAGTTTCCTGGACCCCGGACATAATTCACCCCTCCACTTT.